The source of this TCR beta chain is a study of glioma-infiltrating T cells after dendritic cell vaccination. On the study more broadly: Dendritic cell vaccination trial patients had either newly diagnosed or recurrent glioblastoma. Three intradermal dendritic cell vaccine injections were given every two weeks.

CDR3 size: 15 residues. The trim removed 4 bases at V and 8 bases at J, leaving 14 bases unmatched. The germline V gene encodes CDR1 SGHNT and CDR2 YYREEE (reference sequence). Assay: immunoSEQ multiplex PCR; the TCRdb copy retains only in-frame clones and omits some. In the table there are roughly 85,000 clones, approximately 81% of which are singletons. The time point here: after dendritic cell vaccination, including at tumor progression/relapse. Source: blood, taken after dendritic cell vaccination. This receptor was obtained from a human donor with glioblastoma. This rearrangement joins TRBV5-4 to TRBJ1-1; TRBD1 matches at 7 bases. CDR3: CASSPRRDRKPEAFF. The CDR3 nucleotides read TGTGCCAGCAGCCCCCGGCGGGACAGAAAACCAGAAGCTTTCTTT.